This TCR beta chain came from a study of blood T cell repertoires in COVID-19. As for the study in general: Donors in the United States, Italy and Spain gave samples during acute or convalescent COVID-19. Sample material is recorded as cDNA or gDNA derived from T cells, B-cell-depleted T cells, or PBMCs.

Authors' data handling: Cell counts per sample came from amplifying reference gene primers. Clones were sequenced by immunoSEQ multiplex PCR, and TCRdb holds only the in-frame ones, with some missing. V, J and clone size were drawn from that table, and D and trimming were deduced from the DNA. The sample includes 75,000 to 100,000 clones, around four fifths of them seen just once. CDR1 is SGHVS and CDR2 is FNYEAQ in the germline V gene. V was pared by 4 bases and J by 6 bases, with 9 bases between. CDR3 length: 12 amino acids. This chain joins TRBV7-6 and TRBJ1-1; no clear D gene. This clonotype was sampled from a human donor in a cohort sampled during active COVID-19. Sample: peripheral blood. The CDR3: CASSSLVSEAFF. The DNA of the CDR3 is TGTGCCAGCAGCTCATTAGTGTCTGAAGCTTTCTTT.